The sequence of this T cell receptor beta chain was determined in a study of cytomegalovirus exposure and HLA in healthy donors (dated by TCRdb to 2015 to 2018). Study-wide context: An earlier analysis of approximately 640 of the donors reported 250 to 350 Gb of sequence data and 120 million or so unique TCR beta sequences from about 179 million T cells. The number of donors typed differed by locus, with roughly 629-640 for A, B, C, DRB1 and DQB1, 522 for DQA1, 600 to 610 for DPA1, and 450 to 480 for DPB1. The study aimed to test whether cataloging public T cell receptors could reveal signatures of past pathogen exposure. Of the 398 genotyped donors, over 80% were placed in the genetic ancestry cluster associated with self-reported Caucasian donors. In an earlier analysis of 500 to 650 of the donors, high-throughput TCR beta sequencing was used to judge whether each TCR beta V gene segment behaved as functional or pseudogenic. In the later analysis, no new phenotypic data were used to find candidate immune exposures; instead, reliance was placed on TCR beta sequences and their occurrence across donors. Roughly 5 DR-DQ haplotypes were handled as single units for association and clustering, since linkage in the cohort was strong. A later genetic analysis took genome-wide SNP genotypes for about 55% of the 666 donors and used that subset as a discovery cohort. Across around 400 genotyped donors of the cohort, an average of about 250,000 unique TCR beta nucleotide sequences per donor were sequenced, and roughly 20% of those sequences were non-productive. HLA typing included class I and class II loci at four-digit resolution. The study profiled the T cell repertoires of 666 subjects by immunosequencing and related them to cytomegalovirus serostatus. In a later analysis, previously published TCR beta repertoires from 550 to 750 donors were re-analyzed and high-resolution HLA genotyping was added so that TCR occurrence patterns could be studied. An early release covering roughly 580 HLA-typed donors comprised approximately 300 gigabases of sequencing data and tens of millions of unique TCR sequences. Every repertoire in the discovery cohort had been generated on one and the same sequencing platform. A separate validation cohort of approximately 120 different subjects was used in addition to the approximately 640-subject first cohort. The study combined high-throughput TCR immunosequencing, statistical association of individual TCRs with disease status, and machine learning to predict cytomegalovirus infection status. Donor age, sex, ethnicity and CMV serostatus were compiled together with the repertoire data. Here is what the overall study found, with its caveats: In a later analysis, HLA-associated TCR beta chains showed more clonal expansion and lower generation probabilities than non-associated chains that were equally common. In an earlier analysis of roughly 500 of the donors, most TCR beta V segments appeared in productive rearrangements about 90% or about 30% of the time, broadly matching IMGT annotations. Specific HLA alleles were associated with 15,000 to 20,000 TCR beta sequences at a false discovery rate of 0.05 in a later analysis. In the study, some 180 TCR beta chains were listed as associated with cytomegalovirus. A later analysis found that TCR association rates varied across HLA loci, with DRB1 alleles showing the most associated TCRs and HLA-C alleles the fewest. CMV serostatus was the only immune exposure information available for the cohort. Linkage disequilibrium might explain the correlated functional status among segregating V segments, but an unknown experimental factor could not be ruled out. The sequencing pipeline was judged likely to have produced a cluster of highly shared sequence variants as a technical artifact. In vitro tests confirmed that a few of the cytomegalovirus-associated TCR beta chains recognize cytomegalovirus antigens. V-gene and J-gene trimming of TCR beta chains was associated with a missense DCLRE1C variant in a later genetic analysis, and the association was replicated in an independent cohort. According to a later analysis, most CMV-associated TCR beta chains appeared to be HLA-restricted, and the HLA associations seemed to be driven largely by CMV exposure. Some IMGT-functional V segments, including TRBV6-2 and TRBV6-3, could not be distinguished by the 87-base-pair reads and were therefore excluded. Sequencing depth was assumed to be roughly uniform across donors in the presence/absence analyses, though that assumption may not hold. Approximately 18 rarely observed V segments, including chromosome 9 orphons, were excluded from the earlier analysis of some 590 of the donors because counts were too low. Most TCR sequences were seen in very few donors, while some public TCRs were found in many individuals. In a later genetic analysis, fewer N-insertions in productive TCRs were reported among donors in an Asian-associated ancestry cluster than the roughly 710-donor mean. According to the authors, the approach could potentially be generalized to other disease states and immunological phenotypes. When HLA alleles, especially DR and DQ, strongly co-occurred, attributing TCR associations to individual alleles was difficult. A further reported finding was that TCR beta sequences accurately predicted the HLA-A and HLA-B alleles for most subjects in the first cohort. This cohort had only TCR beta chains sequenced, and the lack of alpha or paired-chain data limited which features could be detected. HLA typing was unavailable for some donors at each locus, so association tests used only the typed subset. Cytomegalovirus status was reported to be diagnosed by the classifier with high specificity and sensitivity in both the original and validation cohorts. Several of the top co-occurrence clusters appeared to be linked to parvovirus B19, influenza, CMV and Epstein-Barr virus, according to a later analysis.

The cohort was made up of around 720 healthy bone marrow donors. At the time of sampling, all cohort members were nominally healthy, though unrecorded immune exposures were likely present. The donor tested CMV seronegative and was one of the 352 seronegative cohort members. A peripheral blood sample was provided by each donor, and peripheral blood mononuclear cells were used for TCR beta sequencing. The Qiagen DNeasy Blood Extraction Kit was used to extract genomic DNA from the blood cell samples. The receptor library was made with the immunoSEQ multiplex PCR assay. For the multiplex PCR, a mixture combining 60 forward primers for TCR Vbeta segments and 13 reverse primers for TCR Jbeta segments was used. The CDR3 region of rearranged TCR beta genes was amplified from genomic DNA by a multiplex PCR assay. Amplified TCR beta libraries were sequenced as 87-base-pair reads on the Illumina HiSeq System. In the paper's pipeline: A later analysis counted tens of millions of unique TCR beta chains across the 690 or so repertoires, and around 9.9 million of these chains were shared by at least two donors. To remove PCR and sequencing errors, raw reads were error-corrected and collapsed into unique sequences using a nearest-neighbor algorithm that merged closely related sequences. V, D and J gene segments were assigned by aligning CDR3 sequences to IMGT reference sequences. For a sequence to be retained, a match of at least six nucleotides was required to both a V gene segment and a J gene segment. A rearrangement was called productive if the CDR3 had no stop codons and remained in frame with V and J, and every other rearrangement was called non-productive. CDR3 was defined according to IMGT convention as the region running from the second conserved V-encoded cysteine to the conserved J-encoded phenylalanine. The earlier analysis of 550 to 650 of the donors excluded any sequence lacking an unambiguous match to a single V gene segment. An earlier analysis of fewer than 650 of the donors classified V segments as functional when productive rearrangements were above 56.7% and as segregating when the standard deviation between donors was above 5%. To diagnose cytomegalovirus status from the catalog of TCR beta chain sequences, a statistical classification framework was built. In a later analysis, V and J genes were assigned by comparing TCR nucleotide sequences against IMGT/GENE-DB human TR gene sequences. The TCRdist pipeline was used in a later analysis to assign CDR3 sequences and most-parsimonious VDJ recombination scenarios. In a later analysis, every TCR beta chain was defined by the combination of its CDR3 amino acid sequence and its V-gene family, and reads without a unique V-gene family were dropped. In a later analysis, around 650 highly shared, low-generation-probability nucleotide sequences were removed to address suspected cross-contamination and a sequencing artifact. For each public chain, a later analysis derived a clonal expansion index from normalized ranks of inferred template counts within each repertoire. In a later analysis, generation probabilities were computed using a VDJ recombination model fitted to out-of-frame rearrangements, and the results were checked against IGoR. In a later analysis, TCR-TCR, TCR-HLA and TCR-CMV co-occurrence was scored with hypergeometric tests, and a repertoire-size bias correction was applied to TCR pairs. To estimate false discovery rates, a later analysis permuted the HLA or CMV assignments 20 times. In a later analysis, co-occurring TCRs were grouped with DBSCAN, and TCRdist sequence similarity was added when clustering was performed within HLA-allele-positive subsets. Repertoires with fewer than 30,000 or more than 120,000 public chains, plus five repertoires with anomalous nucleotide sharing, were excluded from co-occurrence clustering. In its TCRdb copy, this immuneACCESS table keeps in-frame sequences only and misses some clones. Where compared with another copy, unresolved V genes explain less than half of these, and the others have no known cause. The V and J calls and the clone size are those of that table, but D and trimming were determined from the DNA. The sample has around 200,000 clones on record, roughly four fifths of them singletons. The top ten constitute more than 1.5% of the sample.

Concerning this clone: What antigen it recognizes has not been identified. No much larger clone exists at a distance of one base, and base qualities are not known.

CDR1 is given as SGHKS and CDR2 as YYEKEE, both from the germline V gene (reference sequence). The CDR3 has 16 amino acids, counting the end cysteine and phenylalanine. Solely the CDR3 DNA is kept, with 48 bases framed from the first base. V has 4 bases trimmed and J has 2 bases trimmed; junction bases matching no gene number 5. The chain is assembled from TRBV5-5 and TRBJ2-5; TRBD2 lines up with 13 middle nucleotides. The sequencing input was PBMCs. The source is a man between 50 and 59 years old in good health and CMV-seronegative. The CDR3 here reads CASSDWTSGGQETQYF. DNA sequence: TGTGCCAGCAGCGACTGGACTAGCGGGGGACAAGAGACCCAGTACTTC.